This record covers a single T cell receptor beta chain. Its antigen is currently unknown. The sample originates from a study of Ad26.COV2.S vaccination and SARS-CoV-2 variants. Study outcomes and limitations: Those who received vaccine or placebo ended up with similar non-spike TCR breadth. The breadth of spike-specific CD8+ and CD4+ T cell responses after vaccination was reportedly substantial. Spike-specific TCR breadth was greater after Ad26.COV2.S than placebo.

Clones were read by immunoSEQ multiplex PCR, and TCRdb kept only the in-frame ones, dropping some. The sample gives around 170,000 clones, 87% of which show up once; around 6.1% is in the top ten. V gave up 0 bases and J gave up 3 bases, with 7 bases separating them. The CDR3 runs 14 residues. Looked up from germline, CDR1 is MNHNY and CDR2 is SVGAGI (reference sequence). The chain uses TRBV6-6 and TRBJ2-3, with D possibly TRBD2 on 5 matching bases. This sample comprised peripheral blood, obtained after recovery from COVID-19. This receptor was obtained from a human donor who had recovered from COVID-19. Written as DNA, the CDR3 is TGTGCCAGCAGTTACTCCACTAGAACAGATACGCAGTATTTT. Its translation is CASSYSTRTDTQYF.